These T cell receptor beta chains were read from a single sample in a study of cytomegalovirus exposure and HLA in healthy donors. The assay was immunoSEQ multiplex PCR, and TCRdb's table has in-frame clones only and misses some. The sample includes roughly 98,000 clones, about 70% of them seen just once. The source material was PBMCs. The receptors come from a female donor in good health and CMV-seropositive. Each CDR3 is given with its conserved first and last residue. The order of the fields is J gene, D gene, V gene, clone size, CDR3 protein, CDR3 DNA. A D gene is named only where the DNA matches it firmly. The listing skips clone size in some rows; elsewhere it reads once, few, many or a size class.

TRBJ2-2	TRBD2	TRBV5-1	-	CASSLLLAGSTGELFF	TGCGCCAGCAGCTTACTACTAGCGGGGAGCACCGGGGAGCTGTTTTTT
TRBJ2-5	TRBD2	TRBV5-1	-	CASSLETSGGGETQYF	TGCGCCAGCAGCTTGGAAACTAGCGGGGGGGGAGAGACCCAGTACTTC
TRBJ1-1	-	TRBV5-1	few	CASSYGQLNTEAFF	TGCGCCAGCAGCTATGGACAGTTGAACACTGAAGCTTTCTTT
TRBJ2-7	-	TRBV25-1	few	CASSDPTYEQYF	TGTGCCAGCAGTGACCCCACCTACGAGCAGTACTTC
TRBJ2-1	TRBD2	TRBV7-2	-	CASSLLASGRGNEQFF	TGTGCCAGCAGCTTATTGGCTAGCGGGAGGGGGAATGAGCAGTTCTTC
TRBJ2-1	TRBD2	TRBV28	-	CASSWTSGINNEQFF	TGTGCCAGCAGTTGGACTAGCGGGATTAACAATGAGCAGTTCTTC
TRBJ2-7	-	TRBV7-9	-	CASSLGDRPSSYEQYF	TGTGCCAGCAGCTTAGGCGACAGGCCCTCCTCCTACGAGCAGTACTTC
TRBJ1-1	-	TRBV30	once	CAWSVGTEAFF	TGTGCCTGGAGTGTGGGGACAGAAGCTTTCTTT
TRBJ2-2	TRBD2	TRBV4-3	-	CASSQDWSGGAGELFF	TGCGCCAGCAGCCAGGACTGGAGCGGGGGGGCCGGGGAGCTGTTTTTT
TRBJ1-1	-	TRBV15	-	CATSREPPAGTPEAFF	TGTGCCACCAGCAGAGAACCTCCCGCGGGAACGCCTGAAGCTTTCTTT
TRBJ1-1	TRBD1	TRBV5-1	-	CASSLVGGRTEAFF	TGCGCCAGCAGCTTGGTAGGGGGCCGGACTGAAGCTTTCTTT
TRBJ1-5	TRBD1	TRBV29-1	-	CSVSTGEVQPQHF	TGCAGCGTCTCCACAGGGGAGGTCCAGCCCCAGCATTTT
TRBJ2-3	TRBD2	TRBV7-6	-	CASSLAPGLAGGRDTQYF	TGTGCCAGCAGCTTAGCCCCAGGTCTAGCGGGGGGGCGAGATACGCAGTATTTT
TRBJ1-1	-	TRBV9	-	CASSGEGLGERTEAFF	TGTGCCAGCAGCGGCGAAGGTCTTGGCGAGAGGACTGAAGCTTTCTTT
TRBJ2-3	TRBD2	TRBV5-1	-	CASSLAGGTDTQYF	TGCGCCAGCAGCTTAGCGGGGGGAACAGATACGCAGTATTTT
TRBJ1-5	-	TRBV28	few	CASSFPNSNQPQHF	TGTGCCAGCAGTTTCCCTAATAGCAATCAGCCCCAGCATTTT
TRBJ2-7	-	TRBV20-1	-	CSAGDRNEQYF	TGCAGTGCCGGTGACAGAAACGAGCAGTACTTC
TRBJ1-1	-	TRBV7-6	-	CASSLSWNTEAFF	TGTGCCAGCAGCCTTTCTTGGAACACTGAAGCTTTCTTT